A selection of T cell receptor beta chains follows, all from one sample in a study of T cells in Graves' hyperthyroidism and ophthalmopathy. MiXCR, run by TCRdb on the multiplex PCR reads, gives a single entry per CDR3 protein. The sample holds around 450,000 distinct CDR3 sequences, 15% to 19% seen once. The sample consisted of blood. Receptor source: a woman between 18 and 29 years old with Graves' hyperthyroidism. Each CDR3 is given without its conserved first and last residue.

j_gene | v_gene | CDR3aa
TRBJ2-2 | TRBV19 | ASSILGGRSGELF
TRBJ1-3 | TRBV6-1 | ASSYDRNSGNTIY
TRBJ2-5 | TRBV9 | AGDLQGAGETQY
TRBJ2-7 | TRBV27 | ASSSLKGGSSYEQY
TRBJ2-3 | TRBV9 | ASSVVDSTDTQY
TRBJ2-6 | TRBV5-1 | ASSFSWGGANVLA
TRBJ1-2 | TRBV25-1 | ASRGPSRDYGYT
TRBJ1-5 | TRBV4-3 | ASSQNVRVIVPQH
TRBJ2-3 | TRBV4-1 | ASSQVPTDTQY
TRBJ1-2 | TRBV10-3 | AIRGQAYGYT
TRBJ2-5 | TRBV9 | ASSVGTSGRRLGETQY
TRBJ2-2 | TRBV6-2/TRBV6-3 | ASSIRTGAGELF
TRBJ1-6 | TRBV27 | ASSNYLEKPSPLH
TRBJ2-1 | TRBV20-1 | SAEGGAGNNEQF